This is a list of T cell receptor beta chains from one sample in a study of blood T cell repertoires in COVID-19. Assay: immunoSEQ multiplex PCR; the TCRdb copy retains only in-frame clones and omits some. Among 350,000 to 450,000 clones, 80% to 90% were seen once, and the ten largest hold 0.95% to 1.2%. What was sequenced was PBMCs or T cells enriched from blood (not recorded which). All receptors come from a man aged 25 to 45 who had recovered from COVID-19. CDR3s include the opening cysteine and the closing phenylalanine or tryptophan. Each record gives: CDR3 protein, CDR3 DNA, D gene, J gene, V gene, clone size. D genes are given only for firm matches. A clone size is listed for some rows: how often the clone was seen (once, few, many), or a class if it is expanded.

CDR3aa: CASSLSGTGNTIYF
CDR3nt: TGTGCCAGCAGTCTGAGTGGTACGGGAAACACCATATATTTT
d_gene: .
j_gene: TRBJ1-3
v_gene: TRBV6-6
abundance: .

CDR3aa: CASSRVTSGLGTPDTQYF
CDR3nt: TGTGCCAGCAGCCGTGTCACCTCGGGACTAGGGACCCCAGATACGCAGTATTTT
d_gene: TRBD2
j_gene: TRBJ2-3
v_gene: TRBV4-2
abundance: .

CDR3aa: CATSRGDRLYEQYF
CDR3nt: TGTGCCACCAGCCGGGGGGACAGGCTTTACGAGCAGTACTTC
d_gene: .
j_gene: TRBJ2-7
v_gene: TRBV15
abundance: .

CDR3aa: CSAGGEGGYTF
CDR3nt: TGCAGCGCTGGGGGGGAAGGCGGCTACACCTTC
d_gene: .
j_gene: TRBJ1-2
v_gene: TRBV29-1
abundance: .

CDR3aa: CASSQPGVNYGYTF
CDR3nt: TGTGCCAGCAGCCAACCCGGGGTTAACTATGGCTACACCTTC
d_gene: .
j_gene: TRBJ1-2
v_gene: TRBV4-2
abundance: once

CDR3aa: CASGLGTVYEQYF
CDR3nt: TGTGCTAGTGGTTTGGGGACAGTCTACGAGCAGTACTTC
d_gene: .
j_gene: TRBJ2-7
v_gene: TRBV12-5
abundance: .

CDR3aa: CSARHRDLEYF
CDR3nt: TGCAGTGCTAGACACCGGGACTTGGAGTATTTT
d_gene: .
j_gene: TRBJ2-3
v_gene: TRBV20-1
abundance: .

CDR3aa: CASSEVAVNQPQHF
CDR3nt: TGTGCCAGTAGTGAGGTGGCAGTCAATCAGCCCCAGCATTTT
d_gene: .
j_gene: TRBJ1-5
v_gene: TRBV19
abundance: .

CDR3aa: CASSISINQPQHF
CDR3nt: TGTGCCAGTAGTATTTCTATCAATCAGCCCCAGCATTTT
d_gene: .
j_gene: TRBJ1-5
v_gene: TRBV19
abundance: .

CDR3aa: CATTAAVGQPQHF
CDR3nt: TGTGCCACCACGGCAGCGGTCGGGCAGCCCCAGCATTTT
d_gene: .
j_gene: TRBJ1-5
v_gene: TRBV15
abundance: .

CDR3aa: CASDQGRVDEQYF
CDR3nt: TGTGCCAGCGATCAGGGGAGGGTGGACGAGCAGTACTTC
d_gene: .
j_gene: TRBJ2-7
v_gene: TRBV6-5
abundance: .

CDR3aa: CASSQGFGAYGYTF
CDR3nt: TGTGCCAGCAGCCAAGGATTTGGGGCCTATGGCTACACCTTC
d_gene: .
j_gene: TRBJ1-2
v_gene: TRBV3-1/TRBV3-2
abundance: .

CDR3aa: CASSPRGSSGNTIYF
CDR3nt: TGTGCCAGCAGCCCACGTGGCTCCTCTGGAAACACCATATATTTT
d_gene: .
j_gene: TRBJ1-3
v_gene: TRBV6-6
abundance: many

CDR3aa: CSVEGYLVMNTEAFF
CDR3nt: TGCAGCGTTGAAGGATACTTGGTGATGAACACTGAAGCTTTCTTT
d_gene: .
j_gene: TRBJ1-1
v_gene: TRBV29-1
abundance: .

CDR3aa: CAWSSGRGGVGYTF
CDR3nt: TGTGCCTGGAGTTCAGGTCGTGGCGGGGTCGGCTACACCTTC
d_gene: .
j_gene: TRBJ1-2
v_gene: TRBV30
abundance: .

CDR3aa: CASSQATYNEQFF
CDR3nt: TGTGCCAGCAGCCAAGCTACTTACAATGAGCAGTTCTTC
d_gene: .
j_gene: TRBJ2-1
v_gene: TRBV4-2
abundance: .

CDR3aa: CASSRRQGYYEQYF
CDR3nt: TGTGCCAGCAGCCGGCGGCAGGGCTACTACGAGCAGTACTTC
d_gene: .
j_gene: TRBJ2-7
v_gene: TRBV7-2
abundance: .

CDR3aa: CASSSALVVAYEQYF
CDR3nt: TGTGCCAGCAGCTCTGCACTAGTTGTGGCCTACGAGCAGTACTTC
d_gene: .
j_gene: TRBJ2-7
v_gene: TRBV5-5
abundance: .

CDR3aa: CAVGENTDTQYF
CDR3nt: TGTGCCGTCGGGGAGAACACAGATACGCAGTATTTT
d_gene: .
j_gene: TRBJ2-3
v_gene: TRBV19
abundance: .

CDR3aa: CASSLLSAGTLLSPLHF
CDR3nt: TGTGCCAGCAGTTTATTATCTGCGGGCACATTACTATCACCCCTCCACTTT
d_gene: .
j_gene: TRBJ1-6
v_gene: TRBV28
abundance: .

CDR3aa: CAWRKSGTGGRGYTF
CDR3nt: TGTGCCTGGAGGAAATCCGGGACAGGGGGCCGGGGCTACACCTTC
d_gene: TRBD1
j_gene: TRBJ1-2
v_gene: TRBV30
abundance: .

CDR3aa: CASSGHLNTEAFF
CDR3nt: TGTGCCAGCAGTGGACATTTGAACACTGAAGCTTTCTTT
d_gene: .
j_gene: TRBJ1-1
v_gene: TRBV12-3/TRBV12-4
abundance: .

CDR3aa: CASSQGLSYNEQFF
CDR3nt: TGTGCCAGCAGCCAAGGTCTCTCCTACAATGAGCAGTTCTTC
d_gene: .
j_gene: TRBJ2-1
v_gene: TRBV3-1/TRBV3-2
abundance: .

CDR3aa: CASSLDRSLLPQHF
CDR3nt: TGTGCCAGCTCACTAGACAGGTCCCTTCTCCCCCAGCATTTT
d_gene: .
j_gene: TRBJ1-5
v_gene: TRBV18
abundance: .

CDR3aa: CASSNPGQGATGELFF
CDR3nt: TGTGCCAGCAGCAACCCGGGACAGGGGGCGACCGGGGAGCTGTTTTTT
d_gene: TRBD1
j_gene: TRBJ2-2
v_gene: TRBV5-4
abundance: .

CDR3aa: CASSLAIGHLFF
CDR3nt: TGTGCCAGCAGCTTAGCGATCGGACACCTGTTTTTT
d_gene: .
j_gene: TRBJ1-4
v_gene: TRBV7-9
abundance: .

CDR3aa: CASSLGGTRGTDTQYF
CDR3nt: TGCGCCAGCAGCTTGGGTGGGACTAGGGGCACAGATACGCAGTATTTT
d_gene: TRBD2
j_gene: TRBJ2-3
v_gene: TRBV5-1
abundance: .

CDR3aa: CASSQAWAGGANSPLHF
CDR3nt: TGCGCCAGCAGCCAAGCCTGGGCAGGGGGCGCGAATTCACCCCTCCACTTT
d_gene: TRBD1
j_gene: TRBJ1-6
v_gene: TRBV4-1
abundance: .

CDR3aa: CASSLSRTGKQETQYF
CDR3nt: TGCGCCAGCAGCTTGAGTAGGACAGGCAAACAAGAGACCCAGTACTTC
d_gene: TRBD1
j_gene: TRBJ2-5
v_gene: TRBV5-1
abundance: .

CDR3aa: CASNLDRQAFF
CDR3nt: TGTGCCAGCAATTTGGACAGGCAAGCTTTCTTT
d_gene: TRBD1
j_gene: TRBJ1-1
v_gene: TRBV28
abundance: .

CDR3aa: CASSPGTSGTTYNEQFF
CDR3nt: TGTGCCAGCAGCCCCGGGACTAGCGGGACTACCTACAATGAGCAGTTCTTC
d_gene: TRBD2
j_gene: TRBJ2-1
v_gene: TRBV5-4
abundance: .

CDR3aa: CASSYSLGNTGELFF
CDR3nt: TGTGCCAGCAGTTACTCGCTAGGAAACACCGGGGAGCTGTTTTTT
d_gene: .
j_gene: TRBJ2-2
v_gene: TRBV6-5
abundance: .

CDR3aa: CSVETGFYGYTF
CDR3nt: TGCAGCGTTGAGACTGGTTTCTATGGCTACACCTTC
d_gene: .
j_gene: TRBJ1-2
v_gene: TRBV29-1
abundance: .

CDR3aa: CASSPGGNMFPLHF
CDR3nt: TGTGCCAGCAGCCCCGGGGGAAATATGTTCCCCCTCCACTTT
d_gene: .
j_gene: TRBJ1-6
v_gene: TRBV5-4
abundance: .

CDR3aa: CASSLEAGGTYEQYF
CDR3nt: TGTGCCAGCAGTTTAGAAGCGGGAGGTACCTACGAGCAGTACTTC
d_gene: TRBD2
j_gene: TRBJ2-7
v_gene: TRBV27
abundance: .

CDR3aa: CASSLGTGQGNQPQHF
CDR3nt: TGTGCCAGCAGCTTAGGTACGGGACAGGGGAATCAGCCCCAGCATTTT
d_gene: TRBD1
j_gene: TRBJ1-5
v_gene: TRBV11-2
abundance: .

CDR3aa: CASSPTADGYTF
CDR3nt: TGTGCCAGCAGTCCAACGGCGGATGGCTACACCTTC
d_gene: .
j_gene: TRBJ1-2
v_gene: TRBV12-3/TRBV12-4
abundance: .

CDR3aa: CAWSKRAYEQYF
CDR3nt: TGTGCCTGGAGTAAGAGGGCATATGAGCAGTACTTC
d_gene: .
j_gene: TRBJ2-7
v_gene: TRBV30
abundance: .

CDR3aa: CASSLDPGTQYF
CDR3nt: TGTGCCAGCAGTTTAGACCCGGGGACCCAGTACTTC
d_gene: .
j_gene: TRBJ2-5
v_gene: TRBV7-9
abundance: .

CDR3aa: CSVSRSDGDFEQYF
CDR3nt: TGCAGCGTTAGCAGAAGTGACGGAGACTTCGAGCAGTACTTC
d_gene: .
j_gene: TRBJ2-7
v_gene: TRBV29-1
abundance: .

CDR3aa: CASKPGTGSRVNTEAFF
CDR3nt: TGTGCCAGCAAACCCGGGACAGGGTCAAGAGTGAACACTGAAGCTTTCTTT
d_gene: TRBD1
j_gene: TRBJ1-1
v_gene: TRBV27
abundance: .

CDR3aa: CASSSETLRGTEAFF
CDR3nt: TGTGCCAGCAGCTCGGAGACGCTTAGGGGCACTGAAGCTTTCTTT
d_gene: .
j_gene: TRBJ1-1
v_gene: TRBV5-6
abundance: .